The next 10 T cell receptor beta chains were all read from a single sample in a study of blood T cell repertoires in COVID-19. Assay: immunoSEQ multiplex PCR; the TCRdb copy retains only in-frame clones and omits some. The table lists about 240,000 clones, more than 85% of them singletons. The specimen was peripheral blood. The source of these receptors is a woman aged 70-85 years with active or convalescent COVID-19.

This clone was recorded once. CDR3 DNA: TGTGCCGCGCGACAGGAAATCTCCTATGGCTACACCTTC. This gives the protein CAARQEISYGYTF. The genes are TRBV6-5 and TRBJ1-2, with a weak D call TRBD1 (6 bases). Germline V gene data show CDR1 as MNHEY and CDR2 as SVGAGI. V shed 11 bases and J shed 4 bases, with 17 bases lying between them. The CDR3 length is 13 residues.

The chain carries TRBV14 and TRBJ1-1; perhaps TRBD1 as D (5 bases). The V end was cut by 0 bases, the J end by 11 bases, with 13 bases between. CDR3 length equals 13 residues. Looked up from germline, CDR1 is SGHDN and CDR2 is FVKESK. The CDR3 spells CASSQENFRGAFF. The CDR3 coding sequence is TGTGCCAGCAGCCAAGAGAACTTTCGGGGGGCTTTCTTT. The complete variable domain, with remaining parts taken from reference TRBV14 and TRBJ1-1, reads EAGVTQFPSHSVIEKGQTVTLRCDPISGHDNLYWYRRVMGKEIKFLLHFVKESKQDESGMPNNRFLAERTGGTYSTLKVQPAELEDSGVYFCASSQENFRGAFFGQGTRLTVV.

This sequence joins TRBV6-1 and TRBJ1-6, with D unclear. The CDR3 totals 13 residues. The V and J ends lost 0 bases and 14 bases respectively, with 11 bases between them. CDR1 and CDR2 from the germline V gene are MNHNS and SASEGT. CDR3 bases: TGTGCCAGCAGTGAAGCGCGAGGCGGGGCCCTCCACTTT. Translating gives CASSEARGGALHF.

J is TRBJ1-5 and V is TRBV27, with 7 nucleotides matching TRBD1. The CDR3 length is 16 residues. The V gene end was trimmed by 3 bases and the J gene end by 9 bases; junction bases not matched to a gene: 14. Germline CDR1 is MNHEY and CDR2 is SMNVEV (reference sequence). DNA of the CDR3: TGTGCCAGCAGTTTTGGGCAGCAGGGGGGTCCGTGGCCCCAGCATTTT. Residues: CASSFGQQGGPWPQHF.

CDR3 DNA sequence: TGTGCCAGTGCGGACAGTATCCAGCCCCAGCATTTT. Its protein product is CASADSIQPQHF. This chain joins TRBV19 and TRBJ1-5; D may be TRBD1 (6 bases). Germline CDR1 and CDR2: LNHDA and SQIVND (reference sequence). The length of the CDR3 is 12 residues. The V gene lost 8 bases and the J gene lost 7 bases, with 12 bases spanning the gap.

V and J are TRBV7-9 and TRBJ2-5; the D gene is possibly TRBD1 (5 bases). The V gene lost 5 bases and the J gene lost 0 bases, with 10 bases spanning the gap. The germline CDR1 and CDR2 sequences are SEHNR and FQNEAQ (reference sequence). This CDR3 spans 14 amino acids. CDR3 sequence reads: CASSEQEYQETQYF. The CDR3 bases are TGTGCCAGCAGCGAACAGGAGTACCAAGAGACCCAGTACTTC.

The chain has TRBV7-2 and TRBJ1-1; D ambiguous. Trimming took 5 bases from V and 5 from J, leaving 15 bases between them. The germline CDR1 and CDR2 sequences are SGHTA and FQGNSA. This CDR3 is 14 amino acids long. The DNA of the CDR3 is TGTGCCAGCAGCCTACAACCAGGAGGAACTGAAGCTTTCTTT. Translated, it gives CASSLQPGGTEAFF. Drawing the rest from reference TRBV7-2 and TRBJ1-1, the complete variable domain is GAGVSQSPSNKVTEKGKDVELRCDPISGHTALYWYRQSLGQGLEFLIYFQGNSAPDKSGLPSDRFSAERTGGSVSTLTIQRTQQEDSAVYLCASSLQPGGTEAFFGQGTRLTVV.

The CDR3 sequence is CASTLIQGSKETQYF. For the CDR3, the DNA is TGCGCCAGCACACTAATACAGGGCTCAAAAGAGACCCAGTACTTC. The rearrangement links TRBV5-1 to TRBJ2-5; D perhaps matches TRBD1 (6 bases). CDR1 is SGHRS and CDR2 is YFSETQ in the germline V gene. Trimming left V 6 bases short and J 3 bases short, with 18 bases between. The CDR3 is made up of 15 amino acids.

The chain joins TRBV4-2 to TRBJ1-4; D is ambiguous. Looked up from germline, CDR1 is LGHNA and CDR2 is YNFKEQ. The CDR3 contains 17 residues. V was trimmed by 1 base and J by 7 bases, leaving 19 bases between them. The CDR3 spells CASSQVTRASGPEKLFF. In nucleotides, the CDR3 is TGTGCCAGCAGCCAAGTCACGAGGGCGAGCGGTCCTGAAAAACTGTTTTTT.

This sequence joins TRBV24-1 and TRBJ1-2, with TRBD1 matching 10 bases. The V gene's germline CDR1 is KGHDR and CDR2 SFDVKD. The CDR3 extends over 17 amino acids. V lost 3 bases, J lost 6 bases, and 12 bases stayed unmatched. CDR3 nucleotides: TGTGCCACCAGTGATCGGGGGACAGGGGAAGGGTACAATGGCTACACCTTC. Its protein product is CATSDRGTGEGYNGYTF.